This T cell receptor (beta chain) came from a study of blood T cell repertoires in COVID-19 (dated by TCRdb to between 2020 and 2021). Some background on the complete study: Samples covering the acute and convalescent phases of COVID-19 were provided by collaborators in the United States, Italy and Spain. Sample metadata almost always included a de-identified subject ID, COVID-19 status, age in years and sex. Samples were obtained from the ongoing ImmuneRACE study (first 160 participants) and from over 1,000 subjects provided by 6 global collaborators. Where available, HLA class I and class II types were obtained from metadata supplied by the sample provider rather than from assay-based typing. Deeply sampled blood TCRbeta repertoires from subjects exposed to, actively infected with, or recovered from COVID-19 were included in the dataset. The repertoires were released in a freely available public database meant as a resource for research on the immune response to SARS-CoV-2. The material from the prospective study consisted of cDNA or gDNA derived from T cells, B-cell-depleted T cells, or PBMCs.

Trimming leaves V shorter by 1 base and J shorter by 0 bases, with the junction holding 4 bases beyond the gene matches. The germline V gene (reference sequence) specifies PRHDT as CDR1 and FYEKMQ as CDR2. Spanning cysteine to phenylalanine, the CDR3 consists of 18 amino acids. The DNA shown is the 54-base CDR3, in frame from base 1. Broad study findings and their caveats: The quantity of clinical and demographic metadata differed by source and by participant and was supplied without curation.

The collaborating institutions used their own protocols to collect whole blood in K2EDTA tubes. For TCRbeta analysis, collaborators shipped samples as frozen whole blood, isolated PBMCs, or DNA extracted from either of those sample types. The immunoSEQ Assay, a bias-controlled multiplex PCR, was used to amplify TCRbeta CDR3 regions from genomic DNA. From the authors' description of their analysis: The number of nucleated cells in each sample was estimated from the amplification of reference gene primers within the assay. To quantify the absolute abundance of each unique TCRbeta CDR3 rearrangement, sequence reads were collapsed and filtered. For each sample, productive Simpson clonality was calculated by taking the square root of Simpson's diversity index across productive rearrangements. As stored in TCRdb, this immuneACCESS dataset retains in-frame rearrangements with V and J assigned. A fraction of the clones does not appear; measured against another copy, unresolved V genes explain less than half of the discrepancy, and the remainder lacks a known reason. The DNA gave D and trimming, while V, J and clone size come from that table. For this sample the table gives 100,000 to 150,000 clones, of which approximately 81% were detected only once. In total, the top ten clones hold 3.5% to 4.5% of the sample.

For this clone: Its antigen is still unknown. Base qualities were left out, and no much larger clone turns up one base away.

The chain uses TRBV13 and TRBJ2-3, with 13 junctional bases fitting TRBD2. What was sequenced was peripheral blood. The TCR sequence derives from a woman between 50 and 59 years old with acute or convalescent COVID-19. The bases are TGTGCCAGCAGCTTAGTGGGGACTAGCGGGGCGAGCACAGATACGCAGTATTTT. Its translation is CASSLVGTSGASTDTQYF.